These T cell receptor beta chains were read from a single sample in a study of cytomegalovirus exposure and HLA in healthy donors. TCRdb keeps only in-frame clones here, not all; method: immunoSEQ multiplex PCR. The sample holds over 100,000 clones. Sequencing was carried out using PBMCs. Source of these receptors: a man in his forties or fifties in good health and CMV-seropositive. Each CDR3 is given with its conserved first and last residue. The D gene is left open where the match is weak.

J gene: TRBJ2-2; D gene: TRBD1; V gene: TRBV10-3; CDR3 protein: CAISEISGGTNTGELFF; CDR3 DNA: TGTGCCATCAGTGAGATTTCAGGGGGCACGAACACCGGGGAGCTGTTTTTT
J gene: TRBJ1-1; D gene: .; V gene: TRBV29-1; CDR3 protein: CSVVQTAEAFF; CDR3 DNA: TGCAGCGTTGTACAGACAGCTGAAGCTTTCTTT
J gene: TRBJ2-7; D gene: .; V gene: TRBV28; CDR3 protein: CASSYRGTSYEQYF; CDR3 DNA: TGTGCCAGCAGTTATAGGGGCACCTCCTACGAGCAGTACTTC
J gene: TRBJ2-1; D gene: .; V gene: TRBV4-2; CDR3 protein: CASSQDWSGPPYNEQFF; CDR3 DNA: TGTGCCAGCAGCCAAGATTGGAGCGGCCCTCCTTACAATGAGCAGTTCTTC
J gene: TRBJ1-1; D gene: TRBD1; V gene: TRBV29-1; CDR3 protein: CSVGQGSEAFF; CDR3 DNA: TGCAGCGTTGGACAGGGTTCTGAAGCTTTCTTT
J gene: TRBJ2-4; D gene: TRBD1; V gene: TRBV7-3; CDR3 protein: CASSRDRRDIQYF; CDR3 DNA: TGTGCCAGCAGCCGGGACAGGAGGGACATTCAGTACTTC
J gene: TRBJ2-7; D gene: .; V gene: TRBV6-6; CDR3 protein: CASSPPREQYF; CDR3 DNA: TGTGCCAGCAGTCCCCCCCGCGAGCAGTACTTC
J gene: TRBJ1-2; D gene: .; V gene: TRBV9; CDR3 protein: CASSPPTGRGYGYTF; CDR3 DNA: TGTGCCAGCAGCCCCCCTACAGGGCGAGGGTATGGCTACACCTTC
J gene: TRBJ2-2; D gene: TRBD2; V gene: TRBV29-1; CDR3 protein: CSVETSGRGTGELFF; CDR3 DNA: TGCAGCGTCGAGACTAGCGGGAGAGGGACCGGGGAGCTGTTTTTT
J gene: TRBJ1-2; D gene: .; V gene: TRBV28; CDR3 protein: CASSSGNRNGYTF; CDR3 DNA: TGTGCCAGCAGTTCAGGTAATCGCAACGGCTACACCTTC
J gene: TRBJ2-3; D gene: .; V gene: TRBV7-2; CDR3 protein: CASSPSTDTQYF; CDR3 DNA: TGTGCCAGCAGCCCGTCCACAGATACGCAGTATTTT
J gene: TRBJ2-7; D gene: .; V gene: TRBV28; CDR3 protein: CASSTRRGASSYEQYF; CDR3 DNA: TGTGCCAGCAGCACCCGTCGGGGGGCGTCCTCCTACGAGCAGTACTTC
J gene: TRBJ2-7; D gene: .; V gene: TRBV19; CDR3 protein: CASSILGYEQYF; CDR3 DNA: TGTGCCAGTAGTATCCTAGGATACGAGCAGTACTTC
J gene: TRBJ2-1; D gene: TRBD2; V gene: TRBV7-9; CDR3 protein: CAREGIAEYNEQFF; CDR3 DNA: TGTGCCCGGGAGGGTATAGCGGAGTACAATGAGCAGTTCTTC
J gene: TRBJ2-1; D gene: .; V gene: TRBV5-1; CDR3 protein: CASSFDRGFYNEQFF; CDR3 DNA: TGCGCCAGCAGCTTCGACCGCGGATTCTACAATGAGCAGTTCTTC
J gene: TRBJ1-5; D gene: .; V gene: TRBV16; CDR3 protein: CASSQSQQAFSNQPQHF; CDR3 DNA: TGTGCCAGCAGCCAATCACAACAGGCATTTAGCAATCAGCCCCAGCATTTT
J gene: TRBJ1-4; D gene: TRBD1; V gene: TRBV6-5; CDR3 protein: CASSYRDRAGEKLFF; CDR3 DNA: TGTGCCAGCAGTTACAGGGACAGGGCTGGGGAAAAACTGTTTTTT
J gene: TRBJ2-7; D gene: TRBD1; V gene: TRBV10-1; CDR3 protein: CAIPRTGASYEQYF; CDR3 DNA: TGCGCCATCCCTAGGACAGGAGCCTCCTACGAGCAGTACTTC
J gene: TRBJ2-7; D gene: TRBD2; V gene: TRBV10-2; CDR3 protein: CASSVLAGVTSYEQYF; CDR3 DNA: TGCGCCAGCAGTGTCCTAGCGGGAGTTACCTCCTACGAGCAGTACTTC
J gene: TRBJ2-5; D gene: .; V gene: TRBV5-5; CDR3 protein: CASSPPGEETQYF; CDR3 DNA: TGTGCCAGCAGCCCCCCGGGAGAAGAGACCCAGTACTTC
J gene: TRBJ2-1; D gene: TRBD2; V gene: TRBV4-1; CDR3 protein: CASSRREEGYNEQFF; CDR3 DNA: TGCGCCAGCAGCCGACGGGAGGAGGGCTACAATGAGCAGTTCTTC
J gene: TRBJ1-1; D gene: .; V gene: TRBV5-6; CDR3 protein: CASSLPGLVEAFF; CDR3 DNA: TGTGCCAGCAGCTTGCCAGGGTTGGTTGAAGCTTTCTTT
J gene: TRBJ1-2; D gene: .; V gene: TRBV29-1; CDR3 protein: CSVGTGRSNYGYTF; CDR3 DNA: TGCAGCGTAGGAACAGGTCGCTCTAACTATGGCTACACCTTC
J gene: TRBJ2-7; D gene: TRBD1; V gene: TRBV5-1; CDR3 protein: CASRGTGVVEQYF; CDR3 DNA: TGCGCCAGCAGGGGGACAGGTGTAGTCGAGCAGTACTTC
J gene: TRBJ1-2; D gene: TRBD1; V gene: TRBV27; CDR3 protein: CASSSIQGVGSWNYGYTF; CDR3 DNA: TGTGCCAGCAGTAGCATACAGGGGGTAGGTTCTTGGAACTATGGCTACACCTTC
J gene: TRBJ1-6; D gene: TRBD1; V gene: TRBV30; CDR3 protein: CAWRPRTGTISYNSPLHF; CDR3 DNA: TGTGCCTGGAGGCCCAGGACAGGGACAATCTCCTATAATTCACCCCTCCACTTT
J gene: TRBJ2-1; D gene: .; V gene: TRBV7-9; CDR3 protein: CASSSPPSESEQFF; CDR3 DNA: TGTGCCAGCAGCTCCCCCCCTAGCGAGAGTGAGCAGTTCTTC
J gene: TRBJ2-2; D gene: .; V gene: TRBV19; CDR3 protein: CASSSLGRGYTGELFF; CDR3 DNA: TGTGCCAGTAGTAGTCTGGGCAGGGGTTACACCGGGGAGCTGTTTTTT
J gene: TRBJ2-6; D gene: .; V gene: TRBV6-5; CDR3 protein: CASRDRDSGANVLTF; CDR3 DNA: TGTGCCAGCAGAGACAGAGACTCTGGGGCCAACGTCCTGACTTTC
J gene: TRBJ1-6; D gene: .; V gene: TRBV6-5; CDR3 protein: CASSYSGQGYNSPLHF; CDR3 DNA: TGTGCCAGCAGTTACTCCGGCCAGGGCTATAATTCACCCCTCCACTTT
J gene: TRBJ1-4; D gene: .; V gene: TRBV5-1; CDR3 protein: CASSLGSPDRYNEKLFF; CDR3 DNA: TGCGCCAGCAGCTTGGGTTCCCCCGACAGATATAATGAAAAACTGTTTTTT
J gene: TRBJ1-1; D gene: .; V gene: TRBV2; CDR3 protein: CARSTDTNTEAFF; CDR3 DNA: TGTGCCAGGTCGACGGACACAAACACTGAAGCTTTCTTT
J gene: TRBJ2-1; D gene: .; V gene: TRBV11-3; CDR3 protein: CASSLSPGYNEQFF; CDR3 DNA: TGTGCCAGCAGCTTATCCCCGGGCTACAATGAGCAGTTCTTC
J gene: TRBJ2-5; D gene: TRBD1; V gene: TRBV9; CDR3 protein: CASSVAQGDETQYF; CDR3 DNA: TGTGCCAGCAGCGTAGCGCAGGGGGACGAGACCCAGTACTTC
J gene: TRBJ2-7; D gene: .; V gene: TRBV6-5; CDR3 protein: CASSYSRGTFSYEQYF; CDR3 DNA: TGTGCCAGCAGTTACTCGAGGGGGACCTTTTCCTACGAGCAGTACTTC
J gene: TRBJ1-5; D gene: TRBD1; V gene: TRBV2; CDR3 protein: CASGELQGHQPQHF; CDR3 DNA: TGTGCCAGTGGGGAGCTACAGGGGCATCAGCCCCAGCATTTT
J gene: TRBJ2-1; D gene: TRBD1; V gene: TRBV25-1; CDR3 protein: CASSVDRVFPYNEQFF; CDR3 DNA: TGTGCCAGCAGTGTTGACAGGGTTTTTCCGTACAATGAGCAGTTCTTC
J gene: TRBJ2-7; D gene: TRBD2; V gene: TRBV5-6; CDR3 protein: CASSPNLAGGDEQYF; CDR3 DNA: TGTGCCAGCAGCCCCAACCTAGCGGGAGGAGACGAGCAGTACTTC
J gene: TRBJ2-1; D gene: TRBD2; V gene: TRBV2; CDR3 protein: CASTRRLAGENNEQFF; CDR3 DNA: TGTGCCAGCACACGCCGACTAGCGGGAGAGAACAATGAGCAGTTCTTC
J gene: TRBJ2-4; D gene: .; V gene: TRBV9; CDR3 protein: CASSVVGGPPNIQYF; CDR3 DNA: TGTGCCAGCAGCGTAGTCGGAGGGCCCCCAAACATTCAGTACTTC
J gene: TRBJ2-3; D gene: .; V gene: TRBV10-1; CDR3 protein: CASSDPRDTQYF; CDR3 DNA: TGCGCCAGCAGTGACCCGCGGGATACGCAGTATTTT
J gene: TRBJ1-4; D gene: .; V gene: TRBV5-1; CDR3 protein: CASSFFSGEKLFF; CDR3 DNA: TGCGCCAGCAGCTTTTTTTCAGGGGAAAAACTGTTTTTT
J gene: TRBJ1-1; D gene: TRBD1; V gene: TRBV11-3; CDR3 protein: CASSRQGNTEAFF; CDR3 DNA: TGTGCCAGCAGCCGACAGGGAAACACTGAAGCTTTCTTT
J gene: TRBJ1-1; D gene: TRBD1; V gene: TRBV19; CDR3 protein: CASSSTRTGRHTEAFF; CDR3 DNA: TGTGCCAGTAGCTCAACCCGGACAGGGCGACACACTGAAGCTTTCTTT
J gene: TRBJ2-5; D gene: TRBD2; V gene: TRBV11-2; CDR3 protein: CASRHYSGTSGNQETQYF; CDR3 DNA: TGTGCCAGCAGACATTACTCCGGGACTAGCGGGAACCAAGAGACCCAGTACTTC
J gene: TRBJ2-7; D gene: TRBD2; V gene: TRBV27; CDR3 protein: CASSGLVAGPTYEQYF; CDR3 DNA: TGTGCCAGCAGCGGCTTGGTAGCGGGGCCAACCTACGAGCAGTACTTC
J gene: TRBJ2-1; D gene: .; V gene: TRBV5-1; CDR3 protein: CASSRSGQGDNEQFF; CDR3 DNA: TGCGCCAGCAGCCGGAGCGGGCAAGGCGACAATGAGCAGTTCTTC
J gene: TRBJ1-2; D gene: .; V gene: TRBV7-8; CDR3 protein: CASSLAGGYYGYTF; CDR3 DNA: TGTGCCAGCAGCTTAGCCGGAGGATACTATGGCTACACCTTC
J gene: TRBJ2-7; D gene: .; V gene: TRBV4-1; CDR3 protein: CASSQDHRGSAHEQYF; CDR3 DNA: TGCGCCAGCAGCCAAGATCATCGGGGGTCTGCCCACGAGCAGTACTTC
J gene: TRBJ1-5; D gene: .; V gene: TRBV5-4; CDR3 protein: CASSLGGGTPNQPQHF; CDR3 DNA: TGTGCCAGCAGCTTGGGGGGAGGTACACCCAATCAGCCCCAGCATTTT
J gene: TRBJ2-7; D gene: TRBD2; V gene: TRBV5-8; CDR3 protein: CASSLRLAGAYEQYF; CDR3 DNA: TGTGCCAGCAGCTTGCGGCTAGCGGGAGCTTACGAGCAGTACTTC
J gene: TRBJ2-3; D gene: .; V gene: TRBV9; CDR3 protein: CASSETDGGTDTQYF; CDR3 DNA: TGTGCCAGCAGTGAAACAGACGGGGGCACAGATACGCAGTATTTT
J gene: TRBJ1-2; D gene: .; V gene: TRBV6-5; CDR3 protein: CASSYSQWGGAGYTF; CDR3 DNA: TGTGCCAGCAGTTACTCGCAGTGGGGGGGCGCTGGCTACACCTTC
J gene: TRBJ1-5; D gene: .; V gene: TRBV10-3; CDR3 protein: CAINPVATLQPQHF; CDR3 DNA: TGTGCCATCAATCCGGTCGCAACGCTTCAGCCCCAGCATTTT